This T cell receptor (beta chain) was recorded in a study of T cell changes during pregnancy in multiple sclerosis. V lost 4 bases to trimming and J lost 2 bases; unmatched junction nucleotides: 5. In germline, CDR1 is LGHNA, CDR2 YSLEER. The CDR3 has 15 amino acids. Clones were sequenced by immunoSEQ multiplex PCR, and TCRdb holds only the in-frame ones, with some missing. This sample carries about 75,000 clones, around 92% of them seen once, and the ten largest clones take around 0.96%. This clone was seen repeatedly, ten times or more. The chain recombines TRBV4-3 with TRBJ1-5, with 7 bases that match TRBD1. The sequencing here drew on peripheral blood, taken in the first trimester of pregnancy. The sequence derives from a female donor in good health, enrolled as a control in a pregnancy study. CDR3 region: CASSLTGTGNQPQHF. The CDR3, as DNA: TGCGCCAGCAGCCTAACCGGGACAGGCAATCAGCCCCAGCATTTT.